The T cell receptor beta chain under discussion was sequenced for a study of T cells in Graves' hyperthyroidism and ophthalmopathy. This CDR3 contains 13 residues. The V and J ends lost 8 bases and 7 bases, in that order; junction bases with no gene match: 4. Germline values: CDR1 MNHNS, CDR2 SASEGT. This clonotype was observed a handful of times. Amplification yielded TCR beta CDR3 regions, with RNA transcripts as the source. In the first-round RT-PCR of the TCR CDR3, the HTBI primer set was used. TCRdb reprocessed the multiplex PCR reads with MiXCR, giving one entry per CDR3 protein. The repertoire has some 700,000 distinct CDR3 sequences, 15% to 20% of them found once; the top ten carry around a sixth.

The sequenced material came from blood. The sequence was obtained from a man aged 50 or older with Graves' hyperthyroidism. V and J are TRBV6-1 and TRBJ2-3, with 12 bases fitting TRBD1. The CDR3 sequence: CASGDRGRNTQYF. CDR3 sequence (DNA): TGTGCCAGCGGGGACAGGGGGCGTAATACGCAGTATTTT.